These 24 T cell receptor beta chains came from one sample sequenced in a study of OX40 agonist ivuxolimab in advanced cancers. Repertoires were generated with immunoSEQ multiplex PCR, while TCRdb's copy carries only in-frame clones and drops some. The repertoire holds 85,000 to 100,000 clones, just under 95% seen once, with 0.2% to 0.3% in the top ten. Sequences were derived from CD4+ or CD8+ T cells sorted from blood, sampled in a trial of the OX40 agonist ivuxolimab. Receptor source: an adult with an advanced solid tumor such as melanoma, head and neck, liver or kidney cancer.

This clone came up a few times. The chain employs TRBV6-5 and TRBJ2-3; D call uncertain. The CDR3 has 15 residues. Germline CDR1 is MNHEY and CDR2 is SVGAGI. Deletions cut 2 bases from V and 2 bases from J, with 11 bases between. The DNA of the CDR3 is TGTGCCAGCAGTTACGGCGCAGCCTTCACAGATACGCAGTATTTT. Amino acid sequence: CASSYGAAFTDTQYF.

J is TRBJ2-1 and V is TRBV6-5; D may be TRBD1 or TRBD2 (6 bases each). V dropped 6 bases and J dropped 8 bases, with 20 bases sitting between them. This CDR3 spans 15 amino acids. Germline V gene data show CDR1 as MNHEY and CDR2 as SVGAGI. CDR3 nucleotides: TGTGCCAGCAGACCCGCGGACGGGGGCGTTGATGAGCAGTTCTTC. Protein: CASRPADGGVDEQFF.

The chain combines TRBV6-5 with TRBJ2-3, with 9 bases identical to TRBD2. The junction had 8 bases not matched to a gene; V was cut back by 11 bases and J by 2 bases. CDR1 and CDR2 from the germline V gene are MNHEY and SVGAGI. The CDR3 is 14 residues long. CDR3 in amino acids: CASQAGGYTDTQYF. CDR3 DNA: TGTGCCTCCCAAGCGGGGGGTTACACAGATACGCAGTATTTT.

This chain joins TRBV5-1 and TRBJ2-3, with 9 positions matching TRBD2. Germline CDR1 SGHRS, CDR2 YFSETQ. The junction had 5 bases not matched to a gene; V was cut back by 4 bases and J by 5 bases. The CDR3 has 14 residues. CDR3 residues: CASSEGLAVDTQYF. As DNA, the CDR3 is TGCGCCAGCAGCGAGGGACTAGCAGTAGATACGCAGTATTTT.

The CDR3 protein is CAWRPLRDRVNYGYTF. CDR3 sequence (DNA): TGTGCCTGGAGGCCCCTCCGGGACAGGGTTAACTATGGCTACACCTTC. This sequence joins TRBV30 and TRBJ1-2; 9 nucleotides agree with TRBD1. Trimming cost V 3 bases and J 1 base; bases outside gene matches: 9. Germline assignment: CDR1 GTSNPN and CDR2 SVGIG (reference sequence). This CDR3 is built from 16 residues. Using reference TRBV30 and TRBJ1-2 for the parts outside the CDR3, the full variable domain is SQTIHQWPATLVQPVGSPLSLECTVEGTSNPNLYWYRQAAGRGLQLLFYSVGIGQISSEVPQNLSASRPQDRQFILSSKKLLLSDSGFYLCAWRPLRDRVNYGYTFGSGTRLTVV.

The chain couples TRBV29-1 to TRBJ1-1; 8 bases agree with TRBD1. Trimming took 6 bases from V and 4 from J; bases not matched to a gene: 13. Germline values: CDR1 SQVTM, CDR2 ANQGSEA. The CDR3 runs to 15 residues. CDR3 amino acids: CSVYWTGNPGTEAFF. In DNA, the CDR3 is TGCAGCGTATACTGGACAGGGAACCCGGGCACTGAAGCTTTCTTT.

This rearrangement joins TRBV6-1 to TRBJ1-5; D is undetermined. The germline gives CDR1 MNHNS, CDR2 SASEGT. This CDR3 contains 14 residues. Trimming cost V 7 bases and J 4 bases, with 14 bases left between them. The chain's CDR3 is CASTRNDWNQPQHF. CDR3 sequence (DNA): TGTGCCAGCACCCGAAATGATTGGAATCAGCCCCAGCATTTT.

This rearrangement joins TRBV5-1 to TRBJ1-6; tentative D call: TRBD1 (6 bases). The CDR3 length is 14 residues. Trimming removed 4 bases from V and 7 bases from J, with 12 bases in between. Germline assignment: CDR1 SGHRS and CDR2 YFSETQ. CDR3 sequence reads: CASSTGTQNSPLHF. CDR3 DNA sequence: TGCGCCAGCAGCACGGGGACACAAAATTCACCCCTCCACTTT.

J is TRBJ1-1 and V is TRBV13; TRBD1 is a possible D gene (5 bases). Germline CDR1 PRHDT, CDR2 FYEKMQ (reference sequence). The CDR3 contains 14 residues. V was trimmed by 2 bases and J by 1 base, leaving 8 bases between them. CDR3 sequence reads: CASSLRTPNTEAFF. The CDR3 coding sequence is TGTGCCAGCAGCTTACGGACACCGAACACTGAAGCTTTCTTT.

This chain connects TRBV7-8 to TRBJ2-7; 8 nucleotides align to TRBD2. This CDR3 region has 15 residues. Germline V gives CDR1 SGHVS, CDR2 FQNEAQ. Trimming at V came to 3 bases and at J to 0 bases, leaving 4 bases not matched to a gene. CDR3 DNA sequence: TGTGCCAGCAGCTTTAGCGGGGCTTACTCCTACGAGCAGTACTTC. Its protein product is CASSFSGAYSYEQYF.

CDR3 loop: CASSHRGEQYV. The DNA of the CDR3 is TGCGCCAGCAGCCACAGGGGCGAGCAGTACGTC. The rearrangement links TRBV23-1 to TRBJ2-7; TRBD1 matches 7 bases. TRBV23-1 is reported as an ORF; its role is uncertain. With 6 bases clipped from V and 6 bases from J, the junction kept 2 bases outside the gene matches. This CDR3 is 11 amino acids long.

The chain has TRBV30 and TRBJ1-1; D is undetermined. The germline V and J ends were trimmed by 2 bases and 5 bases, with 12 bases remaining between them. Germline CDR1 GTSNPN, CDR2 SVGIG (reference sequence). The length of the CDR3 is 13 residues. In nucleotides, the CDR3 is TGTGCCTGGAGTTCACCAGGTTCTACTGAAGCTTTCTTT. Translating gives CAWSSPGSTEAFF.

V and J are TRBV4-3 and TRBJ2-3; D is undetermined. The CDR3 totals 15 residues. Trimming cost V 1 base and J 3 bases, with 11 bases left between them. Germline V gene data show CDR1 as LGHNA and CDR2 as YSLEER. The CDR3 DNA reads TGCGCCAGCAGCCAAGGGCTTTTTAGTACAGATACGCAGTATTTT. Translation: CASSQGLFSTDTQYF.

Worth noting for this clone: Other nucleotide sequences in the sample specify the same CDR3. The rearrangement links TRBV28 to TRBJ1-5, with D unclear. This CDR3 has 12 amino acids. The V end was cut by 4 bases, the J end by 4 bases, with 5 bases between. CDR1 is MDHEN and CDR2 is SYDVKM in the germline V gene. CDR3 loop: CASSSLNQPQHF. The CDR3 DNA sequence: TGTGCCAGCAGTTCCTTAAATCAGCCCCAGCATTTT.

This rearrangement joins TRBV7-2 to TRBJ1-1, with TRBD1 as a possible D gene (6 bases). CDR3 size: 15 residues. The germline V gene encodes CDR1 SGHTA and CDR2 FQGNSA. V gave up 6 bases and J gave up 2 bases, with 16 bases separating them. CDR3 sequence (DNA): TGTGCCAGCAGACGTATCCAGGGACACAACACTGAAGCTTTCTTT. This translates into CASRRIQGHNTEAFF.

The V gene is TRBV2, the J gene TRBJ2-3; no clear D gene. This CDR3 is built from 11 residues. V was cut by 6 bases and J by 5 bases, with 6 bases left in between. Germline lookup yields CDR1 SNHLY and CDR2 FYNNEI. CDR3 DNA: TGTGCCAGCAGCCCACGAGATACGCAGTATTTT. The encoded protein is CASSPRDTQYF.

V is TRBV28 and J is TRBJ1-4; 9 bases line up with TRBD1. V shed 4 bases and J 5 bases; nucleotides not matched to a gene: 5. The V gene's germline CDR1 is MDHEN and CDR2 SYDVKM. The CDR3 length is 15 residues. In DNA form, the CDR3 reads TGTGCCAGCAGTTCACCGGGACAGGGAAATGAAAAACTGTTTTTT. It specifies CASSSPGQGNEKLFF.

This clone appeared a single time. The V gene is TRBV7-2, the J gene TRBJ2-1, with D perhaps matching TRBD2 (5 bases). Germline CDR1 is SGHTA and CDR2 is FQGNSA. With 1 base removed from V and 4 bases from J, the gap between germline ends came to 8 bases. The CDR3 spans 14 residues. CDR3 DNA: TGTGCCAGCAGCTTAGAACTAGTTTACAATGAGCAGTTCTTC. Translation: CASSLELVYNEQFF.

The V call is TRBV5-1, the J call TRBJ1-5; D is undetermined. Germline values: CDR1 SGHRS, CDR2 YFSETQ. This CDR3 has 14 amino acids. With 4 bases removed from V and 3 bases from J, the gap between germline ends came to 11 bases. CDR3 DNA: TGCGCCAGCAGCCCCGGGTCAACCAATCAGCCCCAGCATTTT. Protein product: CASSPGSTNQPQHF. Together with reference TRBV5-1 and TRBJ1-5, the CDR3 gives the full variable domain: KAGVTQTPRYLIKTRGQQVTLSCSPISGHRSVSWYQQTPGQGLQFLFEYFSETQRNKGNFPGRFSGRQFSNSRSEMNVSTLELGDSALYLCASSPGSTNQPQHFGDGTRLSIL.

This clone was counted a few times. The chain couples TRBV19 to TRBJ1-5; no clear D. With 6 bases removed from V and 4 bases from J, the gap between germline ends came to 7 bases. The CDR3 runs 12 residues. CDR1 and CDR2 (germline): LNHDA, SQIVND (reference sequence). CDR3 in amino acids: CASRYYNQPQHF. As DNA, the CDR3 is TGTGCCAGTAGGTACTATAATCAGCCCCAGCATTTT.

The chain joins TRBV28 to TRBJ1-6; the D gene is possibly TRBD1 (6 bases). The CDR3 covers 15 residues. Germline-derived CDR1 and CDR2 are MDHEN and SYDVKM. The V gene lost 1 base and the J gene lost 6 bases, with 10 bases spanning the gap. CDR3 residues: CASSLSGQPNSPLHF. The CDR3 nucleotides read TGTGCCAGCAGTTTATCCGGACAGCCTAATTCACCCCTCCACTTT.

This chain links TRBV27 with TRBJ1-4; D is undetermined. The CDR3 is 16 residues long. Germline CDR1 and CDR2: MNHEY and SMNVEV (reference sequence). Trimming removed 10 bases at V and 3 bases at J, with 21 bases between. The CDR3 coding sequence is TGTGCCACCTCACTCCGGGCCGCCGTTCCTAATGAAAAACTGTTTTTT. Amino acids: CATSLRAAVPNEKLFF. The full variable domain, completed using reference TRBV27 and TRBJ1-4, is EAQVTQNPRYLITVTGKKLTVTCSQNMNHEYMSWYRQDPGLGLRQIYYSMNVEVTDKGDVPEGYKVSRKEKRNFPLILESPSPNQTSLYFCATSLRAAVPNEKLFFGSGTQLSVL.

The rearrangement joins TRBV5-1 to TRBJ1-4; 7 nucleotides match TRBD1. J lost 6 bases, V lost 7 bases, and 6 bases had no gene match. Germline-derived CDR1 and CDR2 are SGHRS and YFSETQ. CDR3 length equals 13 residues. The CDR3 DNA reads as TGCGCCAGCGCAAAAGGGGGCGATGAAAAACTGTTTTTT. Its translation is CASAKGGDEKLFF.

V and J are TRBV7-2 and TRBJ2-3; D unresolved. Germline CDR1 is SGHTA and CDR2 is FQGNSA. The CDR3 extends over 13 amino acids. Trimming took off 5 bases at V and 4 bases at J, with 10 bases between the two ends. CDR3 bases: TGTGCCAGCAGCCCGGGTGTGCCAGATACGCAGTATTTT. Its protein is CASSPGVPDTQYF.